Listed below are T cell receptor beta chains from one sample, sequenced in a study of blood T cell repertoires in COVID-19. Sequenced by immunoSEQ multiplex PCR; TCRdb stores in-frame clones only, minus some. The sample holds approximately 240,000 clones, roughly 82% seen once. Sequencing used peripheral blood. The receptors were gathered from a woman older than 75 with active or convalescent COVID-19. CDR3s include the opening cysteine and the closing phenylalanine or tryptophan. A D gene is named only where the DNA matches it firmly. Clone size is stated in some rows and not others, as once, few, many or a class when expanded.

j_gene | abundance | d_gene | v_gene | CDR3aa | CDR3nt
TRBJ2-3 | once | . | TRBV11-2 | CASSAWEGGSTDTQYF | TGTGCCAGCAGCGCCTGGGAAGGGGGAAGCACAGATACGCAGTATTTT
TRBJ2-7 | once | TRBD2 | TRBV28 | CASSLPLAGYSAGEQYF | TGTGCCAGCAGTCTACCCCTAGCGGGATATAGTGCGGGTGAGCAGTACTTC
TRBJ1-1 | once | . | TRBV15 | CATSRDLRSGAFF | TGTGCCACCAGCAGAGATCTGAGGTCCGGAGCTTTCTTT
TRBJ1-6 | . | TRBD1 | TRBV19 | CASSITGTGGGSPLHF | TGTGCCAGTAGTATCACCGGGACAGGGGGCGGTTCACCCCTCCACTTT
TRBJ1-1 | . | TRBD1 | TRBV11-2 | CASKRQGLNTEAFF | TGTGCCAGCAAACGACAGGGGCTGAACACTGAAGCTTTCTTT
TRBJ2-1 | . | TRBD1 | TRBV4-1 | CASSLTGGVYNEQFF | TGCGCCAGCAGCCTGACAGGGGGGGTCTACAATGAGCAGTTCTTC
TRBJ2-1 | few | TRBD1 | TRBV29-1 | CSAGTGGINEQFF | TGCAGCGCTGGGACAGGGGGAATCAATGAGCAGTTCTTC
TRBJ1-1 | . | TRBD1 | TRBV6-5 | CASSSPGQGTHTEAFF | TGTGCCAGCAGTTCACCGGGACAGGGGACGCACACTGAAGCTTTCTTT
TRBJ1-5 | . | . | TRBV24-1 | CATSDEGHHQPQHF | TGTGCCACCAGCGACGAGGGCCACCATCAGCCCCAGCATTTT
TRBJ1-1 | . | . | TRBV6-2/TRBV6-3 | CASSWGRAEAFF | TGTGCCAGCAGTTGGGGGCGGGCTGAAGCTTTCTTT
TRBJ2-3 | . | . | TRBV12-3/TRBV12-4 | CASSLERTDTQYF | TGTGCCAGCAGTTTAGAGCGCACAGATACGCAGTATTTT
TRBJ1-3 | . | . | TRBV6-1 | CASSVQQGLSGNTIYF | TGTGCCAGCAGTGTACAACAGGGATTATCTGGAAACACCATATATTTT
TRBJ2-1 | once | . | TRBV6-5 | CASSRAGSSYNEQFF | TGTGCCAGCAGCCGGGCGGGTAGCTCCTACAATGAGCAGTTCTTC
TRBJ1-2 | . | . | TRBV5-6 | CASSLAGRGRSDYGYTF | TGTGCCAGCAGCTTGGCAGGCCGGGGGAGGTCTGACTATGGCTACACCTTC
TRBJ2-1 | once | . | TRBV29-1 | CSVVRTEQFF | TGCAGCGTTGTTAGGACAGAGCAGTTCTTC
TRBJ1-4 | once | . | TRBV5-5 | CASSQAHLKEINEKLFF | TGTGCCAGCAGCCAGGCGCACTTGAAAGAAATAAATGAAAAACTGTTTTTT
TRBJ2-1 | . | . | TRBV28 | CASSPRAGEQFF | TGTGCCAGCAGCCCCAGGGCTGGGGAGCAGTTCTTC
TRBJ1-5 | few | . | TRBV2 | CASEMERNQPQHF | TGTGCCAGCGAAATGGAGAGAAATCAGCCCCAGCATTTT
TRBJ1-1 | . | . | TRBV5-1 | CASSPRSGGANTEAFF | TGCGCCAGCAGCCCCAGGAGTGGGGGGGCAAACACTGAAGCTTTCTTT
TRBJ2-2 | . | TRBD2 | TRBV28 | CASSLSRLAGAVGELFF | TGTGCCAGCAGTTTATCCCGACTAGCGGGAGCTGTCGGGGAGCTGTTTTTT
TRBJ2-3 | . | . | TRBV3-1/TRBV3-2 | CASSQEPRYTDTQYF | TGTGCCAGCAGCCAAGAACCCAGATACACAGATACGCAGTATTTT
TRBJ1-5 | . | . | TRBV5-1 | CASSPGRIGEPQHF | TGCGCCAGCAGCCCCGGGCGAATAGGGGAGCCCCAGCATTTT
TRBJ1-6 | . | . | TRBV9 | CASSVSHGRHNSPLHF | TGTGCCAGCAGCGTATCCCACGGGAGACATAATTCACCCCTCCACTTT
TRBJ1-1 | . | TRBD1 | TRBV19 | CASSRQGANTEAFF | TGTGCCAGTAGCCGACAGGGGGCAAACACTGAAGCTTTCTTT
TRBJ2-7 | few | . | TRBV7-6 | CASSLVPGDEQYF | TGTGCCAGCAGCTTAGTCCCAGGCGACGAGCAGTACTTC
TRBJ2-7 | . | . | TRBV5-6 | CASSSGSRWPYEQYF | TGTGCCAGCAGCTCCGGATCTAGGTGGCCCTACGAGCAGTACTTC